This T cell receptor (beta chain) was sequenced for a study of graft-versus-host responses after intestinal transplantation. Clones were read by immunoSEQ multiplex PCR, and TCRdb kept only the in-frame ones, dropping some. The repertoire holds 8,600 or so clones, 25% to 30% seen once, with about 5% in the top ten. Germline V lookup: CDR1 MNHNS, CDR2 SASEGT. This CDR3 has 15 residues. Notes on this clone: This clone may be a read error of a much larger clone one base away.

The culture paired about 200,000 irradiated violet-dye-labeled stimulators with about 200,000 CFSE-labeled responders. This rearrangement joins TRBV6-1 to TRBJ2-1; perhaps TRBD1 as D (5 bases). Sequencing was performed on alloreactive CD8+ T cells from a mixed lymphocyte reaction culture, taken before transplantation. Subset in this sample: CFSE-low proliferating T cells sorted from approximately six-day pre-transplant mixed lymphocyte reaction (GvH or HvG direction). This receptor was taken from a human patient who was an organ donor for intestinal transplantation. This chain's CDR3 is CAGSEGQGSYNEQFF. The CDR3 DNA reads TGTGCCGGCAGTGAAGGGCAGGGCTCCTACAATGAGCAGTTCTTC.